The entry below describes one TCR beta chain. This sample was taken from a study of blood T cell repertoires in COVID-19. Study background: Samples of COVID-19 (acute and convalescent) were obtained from the United States, Italy and Spain.

The data were produced by immunoSEQ multiplex PCR, yet TCRdb's version contains in-frame clones alone and is incomplete. The data show 90,000 to 130,000 clones, just over 85% seen once. Per the germline V gene, CDR1 is SNHLY and CDR2 is FYNNEI. Trimming stripped 8 bases from V and 3 bases from J, with 8 bases between. The CDR3 loop spans 11 amino acids. The sample comprised peripheral blood. This chain uses TRBV2 with TRBJ2-7, with D maybe TRBD2 (6 bases). This clonotype was sampled from a human donor in a cohort sampled during active COVID-19. CDR3 sequence reads: CASGTGYEQYF. The CDR3 nucleotides read TGTGCCAGCGGGACTGGCTACGAGCAGTACTTC.